The 25 T cell receptor beta chains reported below all come from one sample, sequenced in a study of T cells in Graves' hyperthyroidism and ophthalmopathy. TCR beta CDR3 regions were amplified from RNA transcripts. Primed by the HTBI set, a first-round RT-PCR was run on the TCR CDR3. TCRdb redid the calling of the multiplex PCR reads with MiXCR, one entry per CDR3 protein. In the table there are around 530,000 distinct CDR3 sequences, about a sixth of which are singletons. Sequencing was carried out using blood. The receptors originated from a woman aged 18-29 years with Graves' ophthalmopathy.

This clonotype was detected only a few times. V and J are TRBV7-8 and TRBJ1-4; the D gene is possibly TRBD1 (5 bases). V lost 0 bases, J lost 6 bases, and 11 bases lay in between. CDR3 length: 15 residues. CDR1 is SGHVS and CDR2 is FQNEAQ in the germline V gene. CDR3: CASSLAWGAYEKLFF. The CDR3 region has the DNA TGTGCCAGCAGCTTAGCCTGGGGCGCGTATGAAAAACTGTTTTTT. Full variable domain (remainder filled in from reference TRBV7-8 and TRBJ1-4): GAGVSQSPRYKVAKRGQDVALRCDPISGHVSLFWYQQALGQGPEFLTYFQNEAQLDKSGLPSDRFFAERPEGSVSTLKIQRTQQEDSAVYLCASSLAWGAYEKLFFGSGTQLSVL.

This clonotype was observed many times. This chain connects TRBV7-3 to TRBJ1-1, with D perhaps TRBD1 (5 bases). V gave up 7 bases and J gave up 5 bases, with 14 bases separating them. Germline V gene data show CDR1 as SGHTA and CDR2 as FQGTGA. This CDR3 has 13 residues. The CDR3 loop is CASTSGPGTEAFF. CDR3 DNA: TGTGCCAGCACCTCGGGGCCGGGGACTGAAGCTTTCTTT.

This clonotype was detected only a few times. A single base separates this from a much larger clone, so it may be a read error. The gene calls are TRBV7-2 and TRBJ1-2; perhaps TRBD1 as D (6 bases). Trimming removed 4 bases from V and 7 bases from J, with 10 bases in between. Germline V gene data show CDR1 as SGHTA and CDR2 as FQGNSA. The CDR3 runs 12 residues. The CDR3 DNA sequence: TGTGCCAGCAGCTACACAGGGAGTGGCTACACCTTC. It yields the protein CASSYTGSGYTF.

Notes on this clonotype: Just one base apart from a much larger clone, this may be a read error. The chain is built from TRBV7-3 and TRBJ2-7; D tentatively reads TRBD1 or TRBD2 (6 bases each). The CDR3 is made up of 14 amino acids. The germline V gene has CDR1 SGHTA and CDR2 FQGTGA. CDR3 DNA: TGTGCCAGCCGCTTAGGGGGGAAGAATGGGGAGCAGTACTTC. Protein sequence: CASRLGGKNGEQYF.

This clonotype was seen more than once but under ten times. This rearrangement joins TRBV12-3 or TRBV12-4 to TRBJ1-5; 11 bases are shared with TRBD1. The CDR3 runs 18 residues. The trim removed 1 base at V and 5 bases at J, leaving 10 bases unmatched. CDR3 bases: TGTGCCAGCAGTTTAGGTTATTTCGGACAGGGGGCCCATCAGCCCCAGCATTTT. It encodes CASSLGYFGQGAHQPQHF.

This clonotype was seen more than once but under ten times. The rearrangement uses TRBV28 and TRBJ1-4, with 9 bases that match TRBD1. CDR3 length equals 14 residues. Germline CDR1 reads MDHEN; CDR2 reads SYDVKM. After removal of 4 bases from V and 8 bases from J, the junction contained 5 bases not matched to a gene. DNA of the CDR3: TGTGCCAGCAGTTGGGGACAGGGCCTAGAAAAACTGTTTTTT. It encodes CASSWGQGLEKLFF.

This clonotype was seen at least ten times. This rearrangement joins TRBV20-1 to TRBJ2-1, with 10 bases identical to TRBD2. The germline V gene encodes CDR1 DFQATT and CDR2 SNEGSKA (reference sequence). The CDR3 runs 15 residues. The trim removed 1 base at V and 4 bases at J, leaving 4 bases unmatched. CDR3 sequence: CSARGTSGLYNEQFF. CDR3 DNA: TGCAGTGCTAGAGGGACTAGCGGACTATACAATGAGCAGTTCTTC.

This clonotype was seen ten or more times. This chain joins TRBV30 and TRBJ2-2, with 8 positions matching TRBD2. The ends lost 3 bases at V and 0 bases at J; junction bases unmatched: 0. CDR1 is GTSNPN, CDR2 SVGIG, per germline (reference sequence). CDR3 length: 14 residues. CDR3 residues: CAWRRGANTGELFF. CDR3 DNA sequence: TGTGCCTGGAGGCGGGGGGCGAACACCGGGGAGCTGTTTTTT.

V usage is TRBV20-1 and J usage is TRBJ2-3; TRBD2 matches at 10 bases. The V and J ends lost 5 bases and 4 bases, in that order; junction bases with no gene match: 9. From germline, CDR1 is DFQATT and CDR2 SNEGSKA (reference sequence). The CDR3 is 15 residues long. The DNA of the CDR3 is TGCAGTGCTTATAGAACTAGCGGGATGTCAGATACGCAGTATTTT. Translated: CSAYRTSGMSDTQYF.

This clonotype was observed many times. The CDR3 sequence is CASSNNWGNTEAFF. The DNA of the CDR3 is TGTGCCAGCTCGAACAACTGGGGAAACACTGAAGCTTTCTTT. This chain connects TRBV18 to TRBJ1-1, with D hard to call. The germline gives CDR1 KGHSH, CDR2 LQKENI. This CDR3 is 14 amino acids long. The germline V and J ends were trimmed by 6 bases and 2 bases, with 13 bases remaining between them.

This clonotype was detected only a few times. This chain links TRBV28 with TRBJ2-7; TRBD1 aligns across 9 bases. The CDR3 runs 15 residues. Germline CDR1 reads MDHEN; CDR2 reads SYDVKM. The V gene end was trimmed by 5 bases and the J gene end by 5 bases; junction bases not matched to a gene: 10. CDR3: CASSHRQGVANEQYF. The CDR3 DNA is TGTGCCAGCAGTCACCGACAGGGGGTTGCTAACGAGCAGTACTTC.

The table lists this clonotype with many counts. This chain links TRBV27 with TRBJ1-2; a weak D match, TRBD1 (5 bases). Germline V gene sequence: CDR1 MNHEY, CDR2 SMNVEV (reference sequence). This CDR3 has 14 amino acids. The V and J ends lost 2 bases and 1 base respectively, with 8 bases between them. This CDR3 reads CASSLDSLNYGYTF. Written as DNA, the CDR3 is TGTGCCAGCAGTTTAGACAGCCTTAACTATGGCTACACCTTC.

The chain carries TRBV25-1 and TRBJ1-2, with a weak D call TRBD1 (5 bases). The CDR3 extends over 17 amino acids. Looked up from germline, CDR1 is MGHDK and CDR2 is SYGVNS. The germline V and J ends were trimmed by 10 bases and 5 bases, with 29 bases remaining between them. CDR3 bases: TGTGCCACCCAGAGGGGCAACGCCCTCCCGCCATGGTATGGCTACACCTTC. Its protein is CATQRGNALPPWYGYTF.

The gene calls are TRBV28 and TRBJ2-5; 13 nucleotides align to TRBD2. The trim removed 7 bases at V and 2 bases at J, leaving 7 bases unmatched. Germline values: CDR1 MDHEN, CDR2 SYDVKM. The CDR3 contains 16 residues. The CDR3 protein is CASNPGLAGEQETQYF. The CDR3 DNA is TGTGCCAGCAATCCAGGACTAGCGGGAGAACAAGAGACCCAGTACTTC.

About this clonotype: One end of the junction does not line up with germline, which may come from a read error. CDR3 DNA sequence: TGTGCCAGCTCCCCACCGGGACTGACGACAGATACGCAGTATTTT. Amino acids: CASSPPGLTTDTQYF. The V and J genes are TRBV18 and TRBJ2-3; D may be TRBD2 (6 bases). Germline assignment: CDR1 KGHSH and CDR2 LQKENI. The CDR3 length is 15 residues.

Many counts were recorded for this clonotype. This chain uses TRBV5-1 with TRBJ1-2, with 7 bases aligning to TRBD1. The CDR3 has 12 amino acids. Unmatched junction bases numbered 5, after V lost 4 bases and J lost 8 bases. CDR1 is SGHRS, CDR2 YFSETQ, per germline. As DNA, the CDR3 is TGCGCCAGCAGCCTTGAGGGACAGGGCTACACCTTC. This codes for CASSLEGQGYTF.

This clonotype was observed at least ten times. The chain uses TRBV12-3 or TRBV12-4 and TRBJ2-1, with 7 bases aligning to TRBD1. V shed 7 bases and J 4 bases; nucleotides not matched to a gene: 13. This CDR3 region has 16 residues. DNA of the CDR3: TGTGCCAGCACCCAAACGGGACAGATGAGATACAATGAGCAGTTCTTC. Its translation is CASTQTGQMRYNEQFF.

The gene calls are TRBV28 and TRBJ2-7; 8 bases map to TRBD1. The CDR3 runs to 13 residues. Germline V gene sequence: CDR1 MDHEN, CDR2 SYDVKM. With 10 bases clipped from V and 5 bases from J, the junction kept 10 bases outside the gene matches. The CDR3 is CATKTGDPDEQYF. As DNA, the CDR3 is TGTGCCACTAAGACAGGGGATCCGGACGAGCAGTACTTC.

There are many counts of this clonotype. The CDR3 here is CAWSVRAGTYGYTF. The CDR3 DNA reads as TGTGCCTGGAGTGTACGCGCGGGAACCTATGGCTACACCTTC. This chain joins TRBV30 and TRBJ1-2; D remains unclear. Germline CDR1 GTSNPN, CDR2 SVGIG (reference sequence). This CDR3 is built from 14 residues. V was cut by 0 bases and J by 4 bases, with 12 bases left in between. Full variable domain (missing parts from reference TRBV30 and TRBJ1-2): SQTIHQWPATLVQPVGSPLSLECTVEGTSNPNLYWYRQAAGRGLQLLFYSVGIGQISSEVPQNLSASRPQDRQFILSSKKLLLSDSGFYLCAWSVRAGTYGYTFGSGTRLTVV.

The chain has TRBV27 and TRBJ1-1, with 9 positions matching TRBD1. Germline V lookup: CDR1 MNHEY, CDR2 SMNVEV (reference sequence). The CDR3 has 16 residues. The J segment lost 1 base and the V segment lost 8 bases, leaving 11 bases of the junction unmatched. CDR3 sequence (DNA): TGTGCCAGCCTCCTTGTGGGACAGGGACCGAACACTGAAGCTTTCTTT. Translation: CASLLVGQGPNTEAFF.

This clonotype was detected many times. This sequence joins TRBV6-1 and TRBJ2-3, with 13 positions matching TRBD2. Germline V gene data show CDR1 as MNHNS and CDR2 as SASEGT. With 6 bases clipped from V and 1 base from J, the junction kept 10 bases outside the gene matches. The CDR3 covers 18 residues. The CDR3 here is CASRPTSGRFPGTDTQYF. The CDR3 coding sequence is TGTGCCAGCAGGCCGACTAGCGGGAGGTTCCCCGGCACAGATACGCAGTATTTT.

The V call is TRBV7-9, the J call TRBJ2-5; possibly TRBD1 for D (6 bases). Trimming left V 5 bases short and J 0 bases short, with 10 bases between. This CDR3 is 14 amino acids long. Germline V CDR1 and CDR2: SEHNR, FQNEAQ (reference sequence). The CDR3, as DNA: TGTGCCAGCAGCGGGCAGGGGTACCAAGAGACCCAGTACTTC. It translates to CASSGQGYQETQYF. Variable domain in full (rest from reference TRBV7-9 and TRBJ2-5): DTGVSQNPRHKITKRGQNVTFRCDPISEHNRLYWYRQTLGQGPEFLTYFQNEAQLEKSRLLSDRFSAERPKGSFSTLEIQRTEQGDSAMYLCASSGQGYQETQYFGPGTRLLVL.

This clonotype turned up a few times. The rearrangement uses TRBV14 and TRBJ2-7; unclear D gene. Germline V gene data show CDR1 as SGHDN and CDR2 as FVKESK. The CDR3 has 14 amino acids. V was shortened by 0 bases and J by 2 bases, with 8 bases between the two germline ends. CDR3 coding DNA: TGTGCCAGCAGCCAAGATACACAGACCTACGAGCAGTACTTC. It specifies CASSQDTQTYEQYF.

This clonotype has only a few counts. This chain uses TRBV20-1 with TRBJ2-5; 15 nucleotides match TRBD2. This CDR3 region has 17 residues. Germline V CDR1 and CDR2: DFQATT, SNEGSKA (reference sequence). V gave up 1 base and J gave up 4 bases; unmatched junction bases: 7. CDR3 amino acids: CSARGYPGLAGGETQYF. The CDR3 region has the DNA TGCAGTGCTAGAGGTTATCCGGGACTAGCGGGAGGAGAGACCCAGTACTTC.

This clonotype was seen many times. This chain connects TRBV6-1 to TRBJ2-1, with a tentative D call TRBD2 (6 bases). V shed 0 bases and J shed 6 bases, with 12 bases lying between them. CDR1 is MNHNS, CDR2 SASEGT, per germline. The CDR3 extends over 15 amino acids. CDR3 coding DNA: TGTGCCAGCAGTGAAGCGACGGGGGAGCCCAATGAGCAGTTCTTC. Amino acids: CASSEATGEPNEQFF.